The 15 T cell receptor beta chains below were found in one sample sequenced in a study of vaccination effects on CD4 cells after COVID-19. Sequenced by immunoSEQ multiplex PCR; TCRdb stores in-frame clones only, minus some. The table shows around 20,000 clones, with 70% to 80% occurring only once. These receptors lack a known antigen. Prior to sequencing, the ViraFEST assay stimulated PBMC with viral peptide pools, which expanded the antigen-specific CD4+ T cells. Culturing for ten to eleven days preceded CD4+ T cell isolation. Each participant was administered two doses of either the BNT162b2 or the mRNA-1273 vaccine. The sequences come from CD4+ T cells from PBMCs cultured with HCoV-229E spike peptides, collected after COVID-19 vaccination. All receptors come from a human donor who received a COVID-19 vaccine.

This clone was seen more than once but under ten times. V is TRBV18 and J is TRBJ2-3; D remains unclear. The CDR3 is 12 residues long. Looked up from germline, CDR1 is KGHSH and CDR2 is LQKENI. V was pared by 3 bases and J by 5 bases, with 6 bases between. The DNA for the CDR3 is TGTGCCAGCTCACCGTTCTTAGATACGCAGTATTTT. This encodes CASSPFLDTQYF. The variable domain in full, with the rest retrieved from reference TRBV18 and TRBJ2-3, is NAGVMQNPRHLVRRRGQEARLRCSPMKGHSHVYWYRQLPEEGLKFMVYLQKENIIDESGMPKERFSAEFPKEGPSILRIQQVVRGDSAAYFCASSPFLDTQYFGPGTRLTVL.

The gene calls are TRBV4-2 and TRBJ2-1; either TRBD1 or TRBD2 may supply D (5 bases each). The germline gives CDR1 LGHNA, CDR2 YNFKEQ. V gave up 4 bases and J gave up 5 bases, with 12 bases separating them. The CDR3 covers 14 residues. CDR3 sequence: CASSLRDLDNEQFF. The CDR3 DNA sequence: TGTGCCAGCAGCCTAAGGGACCTCGACAATGAGCAGTTCTTC.

The V gene is TRBV5-4, the J gene TRBJ2-1, with D perhaps given as TRBD1 or TRBD2 (6 bases each). CDR1 and CDR2 (germline): SGHNT, YYREEE (reference sequence). This CDR3 region has 15 residues. V lost 0 bases to trimming and J lost 6 bases, with 13 bases between them. The CDR3, as DNA: TGTGCCAGCAGCTTGGGGCGGGAAGGGGGCAATGAGCAGTTCTTC. Translating gives CASSLGREGGNEQFF.

The chain is built from TRBV27 and TRBJ1-4; tentatively, D is TRBD1 (5 bases). The CDR3 spans 14 residues. Trimming took 4 bases from V and 8 from J, leaving 14 bases between them. The germline V gene encodes CDR1 MNHEY and CDR2 SMNVEV (reference sequence). CDR3 bases: TGTGCCAGCAGTTCTTCAGGGTTAAGGGAAAAACTGTTTTTT. It encodes CASSSSGLREKLFF.

A single count supports this clone. This chain links TRBV27 with TRBJ1-6; D unclear. V was pared by 8 bases and J by 9 bases, with 20 bases between. Germline-derived CDR1 and CDR2 are MNHEY and SMNVEV (reference sequence). The CDR3 runs to 15 residues. The CDR3 loop is CASRSDLTPRSPLHF. The CDR3 DNA is TGTGCCAGCCGCTCAGACCTTACCCCCCGTTCACCCCTCCACTTT.

The chain couples TRBV18 to TRBJ1-1; no clear D gene. Germline values: CDR1 KGHSH, CDR2 LQKENI. V was clipped by 3 bases and J by 0 bases, with 17 bases between them. This CDR3 is built from 17 residues. The CDR3 is CASSPLGRNTLNTEAFF. CDR3 in DNA: TGTGCCAGCTCACCGCTAGGACGGAACACCTTGAACACTGAAGCTTTCTTT.

V gene TRBV5-1 combines with J gene TRBJ2-3; D ambiguous. Germline assignment: CDR1 SGHRS and CDR2 YFSETQ. V was shortened by 5 bases and J by 4 bases, with 14 bases between the two germline ends. The CDR3 contains 14 residues. CDR3 loop: CASRPAPGADTQYF. As DNA, the CDR3 is TGCGCCAGCAGACCGGCCCCTGGGGCAGATACGCAGTATTTT. Based on the CDR3 plus reference TRBV5-1 and TRBJ2-3, the full variable domain is KAGVTQTPRYLIKTRGQQVTLSCSPISGHRSVSWYQQTPGQGLQFLFEYFSETQRNKGNFPGRFSGRQFSNSRSEMNVSTLELGDSALYLCASRPAPGADTQYFGPGTRLTVL.

V gene TRBV12-3 or TRBV12-4 combines with J gene TRBJ2-1, with D unclear. The CDR3 is 13 residues long. Trimming pared 7 bases from V and 3 bases from J, leaving 10 bases between. The CDR3 loop is CASTARNYNEQFF. The CDR3 nucleotides are TGTGCCAGCACGGCGCGGAACTACAATGAGCAGTTCTTC.

The rearrangement joins TRBV2 to TRBJ2-5; D unresolved. In germline, CDR1 is SNHLY, CDR2 FYNNEI. Trimming left V 5 bases short and J 2 bases short, with 9 bases between. This CDR3 spans 13 amino acids. The DNA for the CDR3 is TGTGCCAGCAGTTTTGGCTCACAAGAGACCCAGTACTTC. Translating gives CASSFGSQETQYF.

V and J are TRBV11-2 and TRBJ1-3, with a tentative D call TRBD1 (6 bases). V dropped 3 bases and J dropped 2 bases, with 14 bases sitting between them. The CDR3 totals 16 residues. Germline lookup yields CDR1 SGHAT and CDR2 FQNNGV. The DNA for the CDR3 is TGTGCCAGCAGCTTTTTCGTCAGGGGAGCTGGAAACACCATATATTTT. Translation gives CASSFFVRGAGNTIYF.

The chain joins TRBV10-3 to TRBJ1-6; possibly TRBD1 for D (5 bases). V shed 2 bases and J shed 9 bases, with 14 bases lying between them. Germline CDR1 and CDR2: ENHRY and SYGVKD. CDR3 length: 15 residues. The CDR3 region has the DNA TGTGCCATCAGTGAGATGGGGGATGAGAGTTCACCCCTCCACTTT. This gives the protein CAISEMGDESSPLHF.

The gene calls are TRBV11-3 and TRBJ2-1; the D gene could be TRBD1 or TRBD2 (5 bases each). V was shortened by 0 bases and J by 12 bases, with 9 bases between the two germline ends. The germline V gene has CDR1 SGHNT and CDR2 YENEEA. CDR3 size: 12 residues. CDR3: CASSLDVGVQFF. CDR3 DNA sequence: TGTGCCAGCAGCTTAGATGTGGGGGTGCAGTTCTTC.

This clone has more than one count but fewer than ten. This chain links TRBV29-1 with TRBJ1-1, with no clear D. CDR3 length: 11 residues. Germline values: CDR1 SQVTM, CDR2 ANQGSEA. V was clipped by 5 bases and J by 5 bases, with 9 bases between them. The CDR3 bases are TGCAGCGTTAGTATTGGGACTGAAGCTTTCTTT. Translated, it gives CSVSIGTEAFF.

This clone was counted only a few times. The V and J genes are TRBV10-2 and TRBJ2-7, with TRBD2 matching over 14 bases. The CDR3 contains 16 residues. In germline, CDR1 is WSHSY, CDR2 SAAADI. J lost 6 bases, V lost 6 bases, and 10 bases had no gene match. In nucleotides, the CDR3 is TGCGCCAGCAGCCACGGGGGACTAGCGGGAGCCAGCGAGCAGTACTTC. This codes for CASSHGGLAGASEQYF.

V gene TRBV27 combines with J gene TRBJ2-7, with no clear D. The CDR3 extends over 13 amino acids. Germline lookup yields CDR1 MNHEY and CDR2 SMNVEV (reference sequence). V lost 10 bases, J lost 3 bases, and 16 bases lay in between. The CDR3 region has the DNA TGTGCCATCAAGAATTTAAAGAACTACGAGCAGTACTTC. This gives the protein CAIKNLKNYEQYF.